Presented here are 24 T cell receptor beta chains from one specimen sequenced in a study of neurological immune-mediated disorders. TCRdb ran MiXCR on the 5' RACE reads and lists one entry per CDR3 protein. The sample records tens of thousands of distinct CDR3 sequences, 3.5% to 4.5% being singletons. The sequencing sample was made of PBMCs. The receptors originated from a man in his forties or fifties with multiple sclerosis.

At least ten counts were recorded for this clonotype. This chain uses TRBV4-1 with TRBJ2-2; D perhaps matches TRBD1 (5 bases). The ends were cut back, 0 bases at V and 10 bases at J, with 15 bases in the middle. This CDR3 region has 15 residues. The germline V gene encodes CDR1 MGHRA and CDR2 YSYEKL. CDR3 protein: CASSQDPHRPEELFF. The CDR3 region has the DNA TGCGCCAGCAGCCAAGATCCCCACAGGCCTGAGGAGCTGTTTTTT.

This clonotype was counted between two and nine times. The chain has TRBV7-6 and TRBJ2-3; D not certain. The CDR3 runs 14 residues. Per the germline V gene, CDR1 is SGHVS and CDR2 is FNYEAQ. V lost 0 bases to trimming and J lost 4 bases, with 8 bases between them. This CDR3 reads CASSLAGFADTQYF. The CDR3 DNA is TGTGCCAGCAGCTTAGCGGGGTTCGCAGATACGCAGTATTTT. Full variable domain (outside the CDR3, taken from reference TRBV7-6 and TRBJ2-3): GAGVSQSPRYKVTKRGQDVALRCDPISGHVSLYWYRQALGQGPEFLTYFNYEAQQDKSGLPNDRFSAERPEGSISTLTIQRTEQRDSAMYRCASSLAGFADTQYFGPGTRLTVL.

The sample holds many counts of this clonotype. The chain couples TRBV12-3 or TRBV12-4 to TRBJ2-5; 7 bases are shared with TRBD1. The CDR3 runs 13 residues. Unmatched junction bases numbered 9, after V lost 5 bases and J lost 9 bases. DNA for the CDR3: TGTGCCAGCAGTATGGGGACAGCCCTCGCCCAGTACTTC. As protein: CASSMGTALAQYF.

This clonotype appeared many times. This chain joins TRBV5-1 and TRBJ2-5; 7 bases are shared with TRBD1. V lost 1 base, J lost 3 bases, and 6 bases stayed unmatched. The germline V gene encodes CDR1 SGHRS and CDR2 YFSETQ. CDR3 size: 15 residues. CDR3 sequence reads: CASSLNRGNKETQYF. The CDR3 region has the DNA TGCGCCAGCAGCTTGAACAGGGGAAATAAAGAGACCCAGTACTTC. Full variable domain (outside the CDR3, taken from reference TRBV5-1 and TRBJ2-5): KAGVTQTPRYLIKTRGQQVTLSCSPISGHRSVSWYQQTPGQGLQFLFEYFSETQRNKGNFPGRFSGRQFSNSRSEMNVSTLELGDSALYLCASSLNRGNKETQYFGPGTRLLVL.

At least ten counts were recorded for this clonotype. This chain joins TRBV10-3 and TRBJ2-1, with 8 nucleotides matching TRBD1. In germline, CDR1 is ENHRY, CDR2 SYGVKD. Trimming at V came to 6 bases and at J to 4 bases, leaving 2 bases not matched to a gene. The CDR3 has 13 amino acids. The CDR3 sequence is CAIRDRAYNEQFF. The CDR3, as DNA: TGTGCCATCAGGGACAGGGCTTACAATGAGCAGTTCTTC.

This clonotype occurred many times. V usage is TRBV7-2 and J usage is TRBJ1-1, with D perhaps TRBD1 (5 bases). Germline assignment: CDR1 SGHTA and CDR2 FQGNSA. Deletions cut 0 bases from V and 7 bases from J, with 6 bases between. The CDR3 length is 12 residues. CDR3 residues: CASSLAGVEAFF. The CDR3 region has the DNA TGTGCCAGCAGCTTAGCGGGGGTTGAAGCTTTCTTT.

This clonotype was picked up many times. V and J are TRBV9 and TRBJ2-5, with D perhaps matching TRBD2 (5 bases). Trimming took 4 bases from V and 4 from J, leaving 20 bases between them. CDR1 is SGDLS and CDR2 is YYNGEE in the germline V gene. The length of the CDR3 is 16 residues. The DNA for the CDR3 is TGTGCCAGCAGCTTCGCTCCGGACTCCTGGGGAGAGACCCAGTACTTC. Translation gives CASSFAPDSWGETQYF.

To note about this clonotype: No DNA is shown, since the ends of the CDR3 on it are uncertain; the CDR3 is the one TCRdb lists. CDR3 region: CSVAQGSYNSPLNF. This chain links TRBV29-1 with TRBJ1-6. The length of the CDR3 is 14 amino acids, counting both ends. The germline V gene has CDR1 SQVTM and CDR2 ANQGSEA.

This clonotype was counted at least ten times. The V and J genes are TRBV27 and TRBJ2-1; D gene uncertain. Germline loops: CDR1 MNHEY, CDR2 SMNVEV (reference sequence). Between the trimmed V and J ends, which lost 4 bases and 5 bases, there was a span of 15 bases. The CDR3 extends over 15 amino acids. The CDR3 loop reads CASSSRPNLNNEQFF. The CDR3 DNA is TGTGCCAGCAGTTCGCGTCCAAATCTTAACAATGAGCAGTTCTTC.

This clonotype was seen repeatedly, ten times or more. The chain combines TRBV11-2 with TRBJ2-7; D unresolved. Deletions cut 1 base from V and 6 bases from J, with 16 bases between. This CDR3 contains 15 residues. Germline CDR1 SGHAT, CDR2 FQNNGV. The CDR3 DNA is TGTGCCAGCAGCTTAGTAACGGACCGTCTTGGCGAGCAGTACTTC. It encodes CASSLVTDRLGEQYF.

This clonotype was seen repeatedly, ten times or more. V and J are TRBV6-5 and TRBJ1-4, with 8 bases aligning to TRBD1. CDR1 is MNHEY and CDR2 is SVGAGI in the germline V gene. The CDR3 contains 12 residues. The trim removed 4 bases at V and 17 bases at J, leaving 9 bases unmatched. The CDR3 sequence: CASSWTGTNLFF. The CDR3 nucleotides read TGTGCCAGCAGTTGGACAGGGACCAATTTATTTTTT.

The CDR3 here is CATSRAIDREAFF. As DNA, the CDR3 is TGTGCCACCAGCAGGGCCATAGACCGGGAAGCTTTCTTT. V gene TRBV15 combines with J gene TRBJ1-1; D uncertain. Trimming pared 3 bases from V and 8 bases from J, leaving 13 bases between. Germline loops: CDR1 LNHNV, CDR2 YYDKDF (reference sequence). CDR3 length: 13 amino acids.

This clonotype was recorded many times. The chain uses TRBV7-3 and TRBJ2-3, with D perhaps being TRBD1 or TRBD2 (7 bases each). This CDR3 has 15 amino acids. Trimming took 5 bases from V and 2 from J, leaving 14 bases between them. Germline V gene data show CDR1 as SGHTA and CDR2 as FQGTGA. The CDR3 sequence is CASSPGGGPTDTQYF. The CDR3 bases are TGTGCCAGCAGCCCAGGGGGGGGCCCCACAGATACGCAGTATTTT.

Ten or more counts support this clonotype. The chain links TRBV20-1 to TRBJ2-3; TRBD2 matches at 14 bases. The J segment lost 3 bases and the V segment lost 5 bases, leaving 4 bases of the junction unmatched. The CDR3 runs to 15 residues. Per the germline V gene, CDR1 is DFQATT and CDR2 is SNEGSKA (reference sequence). The CDR3 sequence: CSALTSGGVTDTQYF. The CDR3 DNA is TGCAGTGCTTTGACTAGCGGGGGGGTGACAGATACGCAGTATTTT.

This clonotype was counted at least ten times. The V and J genes are TRBV24-1 and TRBJ2-2; 7 bases align to TRBD1. CDR1 and CDR2 (germline): KGHDR, SFDVKD. CDR3 size: 24 residues. V lost 4 bases, J lost 9 bases, and 37 bases stayed unmatched. The CDR3 loop reads CATSDRHRDSGQGGPPGIIRELFF. In nucleotides, the CDR3 is TGTGCCACCAGTGACCGTCACCGGGACAGCGGCCAAGGGGGACCCCCAGGCATTATACGGGAGCTGTTTTTT.

The table lists this clonotype with many counts. The chain has TRBV15 and TRBJ2-1, with 9 bases fitting TRBD2. Germline CDR1 LNHNV, CDR2 YYDKDF (reference sequence). The CDR3 length is 14 residues. Trimming at V came to 0 bases and at J to 7 bases, leaving 1 base not matched to a gene. The CDR3 sequence: CATSRDTSGNEQFF. The CDR3 bases are TGTGCCACCAGCAGAGATACTAGCGGGAATGAGCAGTTCTTC.

The sample holds many counts of this clonotype. The rearrangement joins TRBV12-3 or TRBV12-4 to TRBJ2-1; maybe TRBD1 (6 bases). V was clipped by 3 bases and J by 6 bases, with 12 bases between them. The CDR3 extends over 14 amino acids. The CDR3 is CASSFARGGNEQFF. The CDR3 DNA reads TGTGCCAGCAGTTTTGCCAGAGGGGGCAATGAGCAGTTCTTC.

This clonotype was observed at least ten times. The chain combines TRBV15 with TRBJ2-1; D remains ambiguous. The germline V gene encodes CDR1 LNHNV and CDR2 YYDKDF (reference sequence). The CDR3 is made up of 13 amino acids. The V end was cut by 0 bases, the J end by 8 bases, with 8 bases between. CDR3 nucleotides: TGTGCCACCAGCAGAGATGTGCCGTATGAGCAGTTCTTC. It codes for CATSRDVPYEQFF.

The table lists this clonotype with many counts. The chain has TRBV9 and TRBJ2-2, with D hard to call. CDR1 is SGDLS and CDR2 is YYNGEE in the germline V gene. V was cut by 4 bases and J by 5 bases, with 15 bases left in between. The CDR3 has 15 residues. The CDR3 reads CASSTSPGRTGELFF. CDR3 sequence (DNA): TGTGCCAGCAGCACCTCACCCGGACGGACCGGGGAGCTGTTTTTT.

This clonotype was detected ten times or more. The J gene is TRBJ2-3, the V gene TRBV21-1; the listed D gene, TRBD2, was not tested against the DNA. TRBV21-1 is annotated as a pseudogene. CDR3 size: 18 residues. CDR3: CASSKATTTGGTPDTQYF. The CDR3 DNA sequence: TGTGCCAGCAGCAAAGCGACAACTACGGGAGGCACACCGGATACGCAGTATTTT.

Ten or more counts support this clonotype. The V and J genes are TRBV10-3 and TRBJ1-2; 7 nucleotides agree with TRBD1. This CDR3 region has 17 residues. Per the germline V gene, CDR1 is ENHRY and CDR2 is SYGVKD. After removal of 0 bases from V and 1 base from J, the junction contained 8 bases not matched to a gene. This chain's CDR3 is CAISESLPGTVNYGYTF. CDR3 in DNA: TGTGCCATCAGTGAGTCCCTGCCGGGGACAGTTAACTATGGCTACACCTTC.

This clonotype was picked up a small number of times. The CDR3 nucleotides are TGTGCCACCAGCAGAGATCTGGGCGGGCCTGGCACAGATACGCAGTATTTT. Translated: CATSRDLGGPGTDTQYF. The chain uses TRBV15 and TRBJ2-3; tentatively, D is TRBD2 (5 bases). CDR3 size: 17 residues. Trimming left V 0 bases short and J 1 base short, with 14 bases between. CDR1 LNHNV and CDR2 YYDKDF come from the germline V gene (reference sequence).

This clonotype was recorded at least ten times. The rearrangement joins TRBV5-5 to TRBJ1-5; possibly TRBD1 for D (5 bases). Germline CDR1 is SGHKS and CDR2 is YYEKEE (reference sequence). This CDR3 is 15 amino acids long. The V and J ends lost 0 bases and 2 bases respectively, with 9 bases between them. The CDR3 here is CASSLGGRGNQPQHF. CDR3 nucleotides: TGTGCCAGCAGCTTGGGGGGCAGGGGCAATCAGCCCCAGCATTTT.

This clonotype was picked up many times. The V call is TRBV7-2, the J call TRBJ2-3; 8 positions agree with TRBD2. This CDR3 spans 12 amino acids. Looked up from germline, CDR1 is SGHTA and CDR2 is FQGNSA. The V and J ends lost 4 bases and 8 bases, in that order; junction bases with no gene match: 2. CDR3 in amino acids: CASSSGGVTQYF. The CDR3 DNA is TGTGCCAGCAGCTCCGGGGGGGTTACGCAGTATTTT.